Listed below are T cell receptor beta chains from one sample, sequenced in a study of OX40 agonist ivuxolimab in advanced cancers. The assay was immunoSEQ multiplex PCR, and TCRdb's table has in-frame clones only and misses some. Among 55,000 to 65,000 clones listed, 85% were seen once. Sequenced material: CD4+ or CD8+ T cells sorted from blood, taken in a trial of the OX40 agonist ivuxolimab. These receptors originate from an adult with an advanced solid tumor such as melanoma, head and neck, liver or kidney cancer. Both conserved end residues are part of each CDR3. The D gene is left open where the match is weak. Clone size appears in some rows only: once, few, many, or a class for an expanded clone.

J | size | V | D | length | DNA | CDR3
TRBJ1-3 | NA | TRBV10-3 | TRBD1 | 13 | TGTGCCATCAGTAGACAGGGGGTAAACACCATATATTTT | CAISRQGVNTIYF
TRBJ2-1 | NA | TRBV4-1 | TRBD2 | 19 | TGCGCCAGCAGACGACTTGGGGGCAGAGCGGGGGGGCCTGGGAATGAGCAGTTCTTC | CASRRLGGRAGGPGNEQFF
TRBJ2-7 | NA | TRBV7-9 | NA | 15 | TGTGCCAGCAGCTCCCGGGGAGGGGGGACTGGCGAGCAGTACTTC | CASSSRGGGTGEQYF
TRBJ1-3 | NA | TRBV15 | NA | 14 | TGTGCCACCAGTTACTACAACTCTGGAAACACCATATATTTT | CATSYYNSGNTIYF
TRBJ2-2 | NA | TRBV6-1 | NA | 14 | TGTGCCAGCAGACAGACTAGTTACACCGGGGAGCTGTTTTTT | CASRQTSYTGELFF
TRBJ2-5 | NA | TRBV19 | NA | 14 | TGTGCCAGTAGTATAGCTGGAGGCCCAGAGACCCAGTACTTC | CASSIAGGPETQYF
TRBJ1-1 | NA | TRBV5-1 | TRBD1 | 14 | TGCGCCAGCAGCTCGGGACAGCCCAACACTGAAGCTTTCTTT | CASSSGQPNTEAFF
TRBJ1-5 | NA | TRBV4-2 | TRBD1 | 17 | TGTGCCAGCAGCCAACCACTTTTGCAGGGGGCGCATCAGCCCCAGCATTTT | CASSQPLLQGAHQPQHF
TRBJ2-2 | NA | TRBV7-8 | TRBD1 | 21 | TGTGCCAGCAGCTTAGCGCGGGTTCCCGGACAGGACCGGTCTGGGACCGGGGAGCTGTTTTTT | CASSLARVPGQDRSGTGELFF
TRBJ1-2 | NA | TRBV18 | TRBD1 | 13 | TGTGCCAGCTCCGGACAGGGGCACTATGGCTACACCTTC | CASSGQGHYGYTF
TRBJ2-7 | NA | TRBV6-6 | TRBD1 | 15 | TGTGCCAGCAGTTACTCGACAGGGGGCACTTTCGAGCAGTACTTC | CASSYSTGGTFEQYF
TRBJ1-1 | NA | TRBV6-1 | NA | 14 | TGTGCCAGCAGGAGAGACAGTTGGAACACTGAAGCTTTCTTT | CASRRDSWNTEAFF
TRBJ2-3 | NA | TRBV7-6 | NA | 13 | TGTGCCAGCAGCCTTTGGGCAACAGATACGCAGTATTTT | CASSLWATDTQYF
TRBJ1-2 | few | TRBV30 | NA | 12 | TGTGCCTGGGCGGTTAGGATGCATGGCTACACCTTC | CAWAVRMHGYTF
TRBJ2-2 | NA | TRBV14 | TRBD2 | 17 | TGTGCCAGCAGCCCCCAAAGGACTAGCGGGGTCACCGGGGAGCTGTTTTTT | CASSPQRTSGVTGELFF
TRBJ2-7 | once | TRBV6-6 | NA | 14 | TGTGCCAGCAGTTACTCGGGGCCGTCTGGAGAGCAGTACTTC | CASSYSGPSGEQYF
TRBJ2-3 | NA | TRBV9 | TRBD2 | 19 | TGTGCCAGCAGCGTCGGGACTAGCGGGAGTGGGTATTGGACAGATACGCAGTATTTT | CASSVGTSGSGYWTDTQYF
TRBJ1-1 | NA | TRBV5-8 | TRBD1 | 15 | TGTGCCAGCAGCCCCGGACAGGGGGTCTACACTGAAGCTTTCTTT | CASSPGQGVYTEAFF
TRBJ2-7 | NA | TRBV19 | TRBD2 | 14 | TGTGCCAGTAGTTCAGGGACTAGCGGCTACGAGCAGTACTTC | CASSSGTSGYEQYF
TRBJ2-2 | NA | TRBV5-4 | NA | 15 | TGTGCCAGCAGCTTGGAGACTAGTCTCACCGGGGAGCTGTTTTTT | CASSLETSLTGELFF
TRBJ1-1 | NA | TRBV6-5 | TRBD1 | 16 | TGTGCCAGCAGTTTAACCACAGGGGGCGCTTACACTGAAGCTTTCTTT | CASSLTTGGAYTEAFF
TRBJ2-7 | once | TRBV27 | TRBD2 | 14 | TGTGCCAGCAGTTCACTAGCGGGAGACTACGAGCAGTACTTC | CASSSLAGDYEQYF
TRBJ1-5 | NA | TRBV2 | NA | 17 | TGTGCCAGCTCTTCCCCCGGACGGGATCCAAGAGGTCAGCCCCAGCATTTT | CASSSPGRDPRGQPQHF
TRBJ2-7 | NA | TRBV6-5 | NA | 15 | TGTGCCAGCAGTTACTCGCCTAGAACAGGTTACGAGCAGTACTTC | CASSYSPRTGYEQYF
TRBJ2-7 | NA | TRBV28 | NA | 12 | TGTGCCAGCAGGCAGGGGCCCTACGAGCAGTACTTC | CASRQGPYEQYF
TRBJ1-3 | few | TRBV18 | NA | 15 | TGTGCCAGCTCACCACGGGAAGGTTCTGGAAACACCATATATTTT | CASSPREGSGNTIYF
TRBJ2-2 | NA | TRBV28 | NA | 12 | TGTGCCAGCAGCTTGAACACCGGGGAGCTGTTTTTT | CASSLNTGELFF
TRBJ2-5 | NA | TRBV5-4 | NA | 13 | TGTGCCAGCAGACCACAGGGACAAGAGACCCAGTACTTC | CASRPQGQETQYF
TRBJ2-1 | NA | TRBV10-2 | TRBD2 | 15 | TGCGCCAGCAGTGACGGGGGGGTCTCCTACAATGAGCAGTTCTTC | CASSDGGVSYNEQFF
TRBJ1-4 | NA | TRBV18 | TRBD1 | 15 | TGTGCCAGCTCACTGACAGGGCTCGGTAATGAAAAACTGTTTTTT | CASSLTGLGNEKLFF
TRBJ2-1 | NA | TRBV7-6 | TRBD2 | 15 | TGTGCCAGCAGCTTAGGGACTAGCGGGATGGGTGAGCAGTTCTTC | CASSLGTSGMGEQFF
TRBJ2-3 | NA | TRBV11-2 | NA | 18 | TGTGCCAGCAGCTCCCCACCCCACACGGGACCCGGCACAGATACGCAGTATTTT | CASSSPPHTGPGTDTQYF
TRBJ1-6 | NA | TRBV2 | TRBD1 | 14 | TGTGCCAGCAGCGCCGGGACAGACTATTCACCCCTCCACTTT | CASSAGTDYSPLHF
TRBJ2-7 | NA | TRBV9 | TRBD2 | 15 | TGTGCCAGCAGCGTAGGGGGAGCGGGGAGAGGCGAGCAGTACTTC | CASSVGGAGRGEQYF
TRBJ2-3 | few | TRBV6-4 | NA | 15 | TGTGCCAGCAGTGATGGGTTTACCCCCACAGATACGCAGTATTTT | CASSDGFTPTDTQYF
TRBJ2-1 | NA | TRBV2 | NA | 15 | TGTGCCAGCAGGGAACTAATAGGCGCATACAATGAGCAGTTCTTC | CASRELIGAYNEQFF
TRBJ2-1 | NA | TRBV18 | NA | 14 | TGTGCCAGCTCACCAGGTTCTAACCACAATGAGCAGTTCTTC | CASSPGSNHNEQFF
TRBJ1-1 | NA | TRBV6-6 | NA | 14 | TGTGCCAGCAGTTCTGGGACCGCGAACACTGAAGCTTTCTTT | CASSSGTANTEAFF
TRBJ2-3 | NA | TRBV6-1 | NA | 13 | TGTGCCAGCATGGTAGGTCGCACAGATACGCAGTATTTT | CASMVGRTDTQYF
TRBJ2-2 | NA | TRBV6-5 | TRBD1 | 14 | TGTGCCAGCAGTTACTCTCAGGGGGTCGGGGAGCTGTTTTTT | CASSYSQGVGELFF
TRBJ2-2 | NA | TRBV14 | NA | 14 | TGTGCCAGCAGCCAAGAACAGCCCACCGGGGAGCTGTTTTTT | CASSQEQPTGELFF
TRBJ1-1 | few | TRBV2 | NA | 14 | TGTGCCAGCAGTGAGTATCCGGGGAACACTGAAGCTTTCTTT | CASSEYPGNTEAFF
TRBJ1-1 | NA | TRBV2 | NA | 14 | TGTGCCAGCAGGACCCGGGAGTTGGGCACTGAAGCTTTCTTT | CASRTRELGTEAFF
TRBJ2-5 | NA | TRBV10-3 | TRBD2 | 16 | TGTGCCATCACATCGGGCTTCCCGGGACTACAAGAGACCCAGTACTTC | CAITSGFPGLQETQYF
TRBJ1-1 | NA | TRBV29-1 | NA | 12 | TGCAGCGTTATGGGGTTCGGCACTGAAGCTTTCTTT | CSVMGFGTEAFF
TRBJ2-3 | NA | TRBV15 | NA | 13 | TGTGCCACCAGCGGGCTAGCAACAGATACGCAGTATTTT | CATSGLATDTQYF
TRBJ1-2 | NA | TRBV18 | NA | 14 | TGTGCCAGCTCACCACCGGCGGAATCCTATGGCTACACCTTC | CASSPPAESYGYTF
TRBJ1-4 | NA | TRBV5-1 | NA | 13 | TGCGCCAGCAGCTTGATGGGGGATGAAAAACTGTTTTTT | CASSLMGDEKLFF
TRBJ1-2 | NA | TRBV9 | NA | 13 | TGTGCCAGCAGCGCCGGGGGAGGTTATGGCTACACCTTC | CASSAGGGYGYTF
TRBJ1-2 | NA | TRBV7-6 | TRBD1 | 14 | TGTGCCAGCAGCTCCACAGGGGGGGAAAATGGCTACACCTTC | CASSSTGGENGYTF
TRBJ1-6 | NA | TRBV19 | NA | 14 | TGTGCCACTAGCGGAGGGGGATTGGGTTCACCCCTCCACTTT | CATSGGGLGSPLHF
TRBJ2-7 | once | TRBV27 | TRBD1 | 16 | TGTGCCAGCAGTTTATCCGGACAGGGATATCCGGACGAGCAGTACTTC | CASSLSGQGYPDEQYF
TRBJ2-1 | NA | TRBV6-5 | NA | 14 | TGTGCCAGCAGTTACTCGAGTATCGCCAATGAGCAGTTCTTC | CASSYSSIANEQFF
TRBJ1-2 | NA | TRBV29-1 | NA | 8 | TGCAGCGTTGTAGGCTACACCTTC | CSVVGYTF
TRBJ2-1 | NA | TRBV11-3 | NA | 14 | TGTGCCAGCAGCCGAAGAGGGCTGGGCAATGAGCAGTTCTTC | CASSRRGLGNEQFF